What follows are 25 T cell receptor beta chains derived from one specimen sequenced in a study of blood T cells in healthy people across ages. Then a second PCR, running about 7 to 11 cycles, was carried out with a sample-barcoded 5' primer and a J-beta primer mix. TCRdb analysed the 5' RACE reads with MiXCR anew, one entry per CDR3 protein. The data contain 1.5 million to 2 million distinct CDR3 sequences, over 25% of them singletons. What was sequenced was blood. The source of these receptors is a woman in her twenties or thirties in good health.

This chain connects TRBV29-1 to TRBJ2-5; 8 bases map to TRBD2. There are 14 residues in the CDR3. Germline-derived CDR1 and CDR2 are SQVTM and ANQGSEA. The junction had 3 bases not matched to a gene; V was cut back by 1 base and J by 2 bases. The CDR3, as DNA: TGCAGCGTTGAAGGACTAGCGTGGCAAGAGACCCAGTACTTC. Translated: CSVEGLAWQETQYF. Together with reference TRBV29-1 and TRBJ2-5, the CDR3 gives the full variable domain: SAVISQKPSRDICQRGTSLTIQCQVDSQVTMMFWYRQQPGQSLTLIATANQGSEATYESGFVIDKFPISRPNLTFSTLTVSNMSPEDSSIYLCSVEGLAWQETQYFGPGTRLLVL.

As to this clonotype: A read error may explain this, as a much larger clone is one base away. This chain joins TRBV12-3 or TRBV12-4 and TRBJ2-1; TRBD2 matches at 9 bases. The CDR3 sequence is 14 residues long. Germline trimming cut 7 bases from V and 4 bases from J; bases unmatched to any gene: 5. The CDR3 sequence: CASMNSGGYNEQFF. CDR3 coding DNA: TGTGCCAGCATGAATAGCGGGGGATACAATGAGCAGTTCTTC.

V and J are TRBV11-3 and TRBJ2-2, with D uncertain. The CDR3 loop spans 13 amino acids. The germline gives CDR1 SGHNT, CDR2 YENEEA. V was cut by 10 bases and J by 3 bases, with 12 bases left in between. The DNA of the CDR3 is TGTGCCATCCCCCGATGGGACACCGGGGAGCTGTTTTTT. It codes for CAIPRWDTGELFF.

Turning to this clonotype: It may be a read error: a sequence one base away is much more abundant. The chain combines TRBV12-3 or TRBV12-4 with TRBJ2-5; TRBD2 matches 12 bases. There are 16 residues in the CDR3. CDR3 DNA: TGTGCCTGCAGACCGGGACTAGCGGGCTGGGAAGAGACCCAGTACTTC. Encoded protein: CACRPGLAGWEETQYF.

This clonotype showed up many times. The rearrangement links TRBV10-2 to TRBJ2-1; 15 positions match TRBD2. The V gene end was trimmed by 8 bases and the J gene end by 7 bases; junction bases not matched to a gene: 0. CDR3 length equals 13 residues. Germline lookup yields CDR1 WSHSY and CDR2 SAAADI. CDR3 nucleotide sequence: TGCGCCAGCGGACTAGCGGGGGGGAATGAGCAGTTCTTC. This gives the protein CASGLAGGNEQFF.

Details on this clonotype: Since a much larger clone is just one base distant, this may be a read error. The chain recombines TRBV10-3 with TRBJ2-7; TRBD2 agrees at 7 bases. V was clipped by 8 bases and J by 3 bases; unmatched bases: 10. Germline V CDR1 and CDR2: ENHRY, SYGVKD. The CDR3 extends over 14 amino acids. CDR3 protein: CAIGADGTNYEQYF. CDR3 bases: TGTGCCATCGGAGCTGACGGGACTAACTACGAGCAGTACTTC.

This clonotype was seen a few times. V usage is TRBV20-1 and J usage is TRBJ2-1, with D perhaps matching TRBD1 or TRBD2 (5 bases each). From germline, CDR1 is DFQATT and CDR2 SNEGSKA (reference sequence). V shed 3 bases and J shed 5 bases, with 23 bases lying between them. The CDR3 runs to 17 residues. The CDR3 DNA sequence: TGCAGTGCTAGTTCCCATTTCTCTCAGGGACCCAACAATGAGCAGTTCTTC. The encoded protein is CSASSHFSQGPNNEQFF.

The chain links TRBV29-1 to TRBJ2-7; TRBD1 matches at 9 bases. This CDR3 has 14 amino acids. The V gene's germline CDR1 is SQVTM and CDR2 ANQGSEA. The junction had 8 bases not matched to a gene; V was cut back by 6 bases and J by 2 bases. CDR3 sequence reads: CSVPGQGRPYEQYF. The CDR3 DNA reads as TGCAGCGTGCCGGGACAGGGACGACCCTACGAGCAGTACTTC.

The table lists this clonotype with many counts. The junction does not match germline at one end; this may be a read error. This rearrangement joins TRBV7-9 to TRBJ2-7; possible D gene TRBD1, 6 bases. The CDR3 runs 13 residues. Germline CDR1 is SEHNR and CDR2 is FQNEAQ (reference sequence). The chain's CDR3 is CASSFGRGVEEYF. The CDR3 DNA follows: TGTGCCAGCAGCTTTGGCAGGGGTGTCGAGGAGTACTTC.

The J gene is TRBJ2-3, the V gene TRBV12-3 or TRBV12-4; 8 bases match TRBD1. This CDR3 is 14 amino acids long. The ends lost 7 bases at V and 1 base at J; junction bases unmatched: 4. The CDR3 here is CASTVDRGTDTQYF. The CDR3 coding sequence is TGTGCCAGCACGGTGGACAGGGGCACAGATACGCAGTATTTT.

As DNA, the CDR3 is TGTGCCAGCAGCGGTCAGGGGGCGGCTTTCTTT. It is translated as CASSGQGAAFF. This chain joins TRBV9 and TRBJ1-1; 8 nucleotides align to TRBD1. The germline CDR1 and CDR2 sequences are SGDLS and YYNGEE. This CDR3 is built from 11 residues. Losses at the gene ends were 3 bases for V and 11 bases for J; bases not matched to a gene: 3.

This clonotype was seen at least ten times. V and J are TRBV12-3 or TRBV12-4 and TRBJ2-7, with 8 bases matching TRBD2. The ends lost 4 bases at V and 0 bases at J; junction bases unmatched: 5. The CDR3 sequence is 15 residues long. The chain's CDR3 is CASSWGGRSSYEQYF. The DNA for the CDR3 is TGTGCCAGCAGTTGGGGCGGGAGGTCCTCCTACGAGCAGTACTTC.

With regard to this clonotype: A much larger clonotype is one base distant, so this may be a read error. The rearrangement links TRBV7-8 to TRBJ2-1; 9 bases fit TRBD2. V was clipped by 4 bases and J by 13 bases; unmatched bases: 17. The CDR3 length is 16 residues. Per germline, CDR1 SGHVS and CDR2 FQNEAQ. CDR3 protein: CASSSLAGSKGETQFF. CDR3 nucleotide sequence: TGTGCCAGCAGCTCTCTAGCGGGATCAAAAGGAGAGACCCAGTTCTTC.

The sample holds a few counts of this clonotype. V and J are TRBV20-1 and TRBJ2-1, with D tentatively TRBD1 or TRBD2 (6 bases each). Trimming removed 6 bases from V and 1 base from J, with 13 bases in between. This CDR3 contains 14 residues. Germline-derived CDR1 and CDR2 are DFQATT and SNEGSKA (reference sequence). CDR3 in DNA: TGCAGTGCGTCGGGGGCCCTGTCCTACAATGAGCAGTTCTTC. Translating gives CSASGALSYNEQFF.

This clonotype occurred many times. This chain joins TRBV12-3 or TRBV12-4 and TRBJ1-2, with D possibly matching TRBD1 (6 bases). There are 13 residues in the CDR3. V was clipped by 6 bases and J by 8 bases, with 16 bases between them. CDR3 in amino acids: CASRPQGTGGYTF. The CDR3 nucleotides read TGTGCCAGCAGACCACAGGGTACGGGAGGCTACACCTTC.

This clonotype was observed many times. In nucleotides, the CDR3 is TGTGCCAGCAGCTTGGTCTCCGGGACAGGGCGGAAGACCCAGTACTTC. This gives the protein CASSLVSGTGRKTQYF. The genes are TRBV5-4 and TRBJ2-5; TRBD1 matches 9 bases. The CDR3 length is 16 residues. The V gene's germline CDR1 is SGHNT and CDR2 YYREEE (reference sequence). V dropped 0 bases and J dropped 6; count of bases not matched to a gene: 9. The complete variable domain, with remaining parts taken from reference TRBV5-4 and TRBJ2-5, reads ETGVTQSPTHLIKTRGQQVTLRCSSQSGHNTVSWYQQALGQGPQFIFQYYREEENGRGNFPPRFSGLQFPNYSSELNVNALELDDSALYLCASSLVSGTGRKTQYFGPGTRLLVL.

This clonotype was picked up a small number of times. This sequence joins TRBV24-1 and TRBJ1-5; D not resolved. The V end was cut by 3 bases, the J end by 7 bases, with 12 bases between. The CDR3 runs 14 residues. From germline, CDR1 is KGHDR and CDR2 SFDVKD. CDR3 loop: CATSDVSGRQPQHF. The CDR3 nucleotides are TGTGCCACCAGTGATGTGTCAGGACGGCAGCCCCAGCATTTT.

This clonotype has more than one count but fewer than ten. The V call is TRBV18, the J call TRBJ2-5; D not certain. The V and J ends lost 2 bases and 3 bases respectively, with 13 bases between them. Germline V gene lookup returns CDR1 KGHSH and CDR2 LQKENI. This CDR3 has 15 residues. The CDR3 bases are TGTGCCAGCTCACCATGGAAGGGCGGCGAAGAGACCCAGTACTTC. Residues: CASSPWKGGEETQYF.

This clonotype was seen ten or more times. The chain's CDR3 is CASTRDRNNQPQHF. CDR3 bases: TGTGCCAGCACCCGGGACCGAAATAATCAGCCCCAGCATTTT. The V call is TRBV12-3 or TRBV12-4, the J call TRBJ1-5, with a possible D match to TRBD1 (5 bases). Trimming left V 7 bases short and J 4 bases short, with 14 bases between. The CDR3 sequence is 14 residues long.

Points on this clonotype: No conserved phenylalanine or tryptophan ends this CDR3, so it is likely a read error. The chain links TRBV10-1 to TRBJ2-5; 7 bases map to TRBD1. The DNA end is more similar to TRBJ2-7, so the J call may be wrong. The CDR3 is made up of 16 amino acids. The germline V gene has CDR1 WNHNN and CDR2 SYGVQD (reference sequence). The chain's CDR3 is CASRYQTGEQTYEQYC. In DNA, the CDR3 is TGCGCCAGCAGATACCAAACAGGGGAACAGACCTACGAGCAGTACTGC.

This clonotype occurred a few times. The rearrangement joins TRBV20-1 to TRBJ1-2, with 7 bases identical to TRBD1. This CDR3 comprises 14 residues. Germline loops: CDR1 DFQATT, CDR2 SNEGSKA (reference sequence). The CDR3 region has the DNA TGCAGCGCCGCGCCACAGGGGACACACTATGGCTACACCTTC. Translated: CSAAPQGTHYGYTF.

This clonotype was seen repeatedly, ten times or more. The V gene is TRBV3-1, the J gene TRBJ2-5, with D possibly being TRBD1 or TRBD2 (5 bases each). V gave up 0 bases and J gave up 4 bases, with 9 bases separating them. From germline, CDR1 is LGHDT and CDR2 YNNKEL (reference sequence). The CDR3 has 14 residues. CDR3 coding DNA: TGTGCCAGCAGCCAAGAGTGGGGGAGAGAGACCCAGTACTTC. This encodes CASSQEWGRETQYF.

About this clonotype itself: Its ends do not fully match the called genes, so a read error is possible. The rearrangement uses TRBV5-1 and TRBJ1-6, with D hard to call. The CDR3 is 15 amino acids. Germline lookup yields CDR1 SGHRS and CDR2 YFSETQ. CDR3 nucleotides: TGCGCCGGCAGCTTGGATGCGGGAGATTATTCACCCCTCCACTTT. The encoded protein is CAGSLDAGDYSPLHF.

This chain uses TRBV7-2 with TRBJ2-3, with D perhaps TRBD2 (7 bases). The germline gives CDR1 SGHTA, CDR2 FQGNSA. The CDR3 runs to 14 residues. V lost 8 bases, J lost 2 bases, and 14 bases lay in between. The CDR3 region is CASLAGAPTDTQYF. For the CDR3, the DNA is TGTGCCAGCTTGGCGGGGGCCCCCACAGATACGCAGTATTTT.

This clonotype was seen repeatedly, ten times or more. The chain employs TRBV18 and TRBJ2-1; the D is unclear. Deletions cut 3 bases from V and 8 bases from J, with 5 bases between. CDR1 and CDR2 from the germline V gene are KGHSH and LQKENI. This CDR3 is built from 11 residues. CDR3 DNA sequence: TGTGCCAGCTCACCGATCGATGAGCAGTTCTTC. Translation: CASSPIDEQFF. The full variable domain, with the rest looked up from reference TRBV18 and TRBJ2-1, is NAGVMQNPRHLVRRRGQEARLRCSPMKGHSHVYWYRQLPEEGLKFMVYLQKENIIDESGMPKERFSAEFPKEGPSILRIQQVVRGDSAAYFCASSPIDEQFFGPGTRLTVL.